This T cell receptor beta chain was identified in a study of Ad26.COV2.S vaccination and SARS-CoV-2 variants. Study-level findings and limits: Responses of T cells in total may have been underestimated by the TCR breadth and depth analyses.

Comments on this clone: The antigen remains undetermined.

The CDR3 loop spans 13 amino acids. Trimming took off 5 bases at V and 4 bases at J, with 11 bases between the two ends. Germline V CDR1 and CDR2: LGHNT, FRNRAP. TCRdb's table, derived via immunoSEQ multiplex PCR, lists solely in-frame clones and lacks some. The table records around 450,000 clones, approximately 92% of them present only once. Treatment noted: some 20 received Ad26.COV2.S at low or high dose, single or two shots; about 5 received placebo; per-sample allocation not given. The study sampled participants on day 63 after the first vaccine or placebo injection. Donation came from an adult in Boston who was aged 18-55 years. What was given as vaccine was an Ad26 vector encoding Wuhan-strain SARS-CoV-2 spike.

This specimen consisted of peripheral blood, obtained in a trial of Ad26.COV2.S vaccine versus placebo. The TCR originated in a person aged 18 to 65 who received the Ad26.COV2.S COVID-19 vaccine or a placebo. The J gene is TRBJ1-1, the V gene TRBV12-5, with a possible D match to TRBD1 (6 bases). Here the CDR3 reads CASGATGFTEAFF. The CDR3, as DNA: TGTGCTAGTGGTGCCACAGGGTTCACTGAAGCTTTCTTT.